This T cell receptor beta chain originates from a study of blood T cell repertoires in COVID-19. Study information: Sites across the United States, Italy and Spain contributed samples from acute and convalescent COVID-19. Nucleic acid was either cDNA or gDNA, and it came from T cells, B-cell-depleted T cells, or PBMCs.

In the authors' workflow: For nucleated cells, counts were estimated from reference gene primer amplification. Generated by immunoSEQ multiplex PCR, the TCRdb table keeps only in-frame clones and is missing some. Clonal size and the V and J genes are those of that table, whereas D and trimming came from the DNA. The sample yields about 200,000 clones, 80% to 90% seen once. Per germline, CDR1 LNHDA and CDR2 SQIVND (reference sequence). The ends were cut back, 3 bases at V and 4 bases at J, with 9 bases in the middle. The CDR3 loop spans 13 amino acids. The sequenced material came from peripheral blood. This TCR was sampled from a woman at least 80 years old with acute or convalescent COVID-19. V usage is TRBV19 and J usage is TRBJ1-1; maybe TRBD1 (5 bases). DNA for the CDR3: TGTGCCAGTAGTATTCGCAGGGCCACTGAAGCTTTCTTT. It codes for CASSIRRATEAFF.